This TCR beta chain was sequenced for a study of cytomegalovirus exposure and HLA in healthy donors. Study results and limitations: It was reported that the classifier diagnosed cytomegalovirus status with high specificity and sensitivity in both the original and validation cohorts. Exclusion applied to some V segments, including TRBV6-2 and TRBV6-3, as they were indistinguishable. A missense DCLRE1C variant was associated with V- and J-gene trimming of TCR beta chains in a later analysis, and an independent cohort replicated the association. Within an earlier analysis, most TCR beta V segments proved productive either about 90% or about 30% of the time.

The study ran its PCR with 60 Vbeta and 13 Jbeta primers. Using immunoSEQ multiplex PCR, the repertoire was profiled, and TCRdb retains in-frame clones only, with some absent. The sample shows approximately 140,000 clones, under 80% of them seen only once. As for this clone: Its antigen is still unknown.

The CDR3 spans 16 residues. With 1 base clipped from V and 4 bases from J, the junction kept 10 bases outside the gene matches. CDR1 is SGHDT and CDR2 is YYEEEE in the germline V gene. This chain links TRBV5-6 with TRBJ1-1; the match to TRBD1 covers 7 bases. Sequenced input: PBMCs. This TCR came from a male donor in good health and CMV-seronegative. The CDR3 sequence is CASSLPRGIFITEAFF. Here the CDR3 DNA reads TGTGCCAGCAGCTTGCCCAGGGGGATTTTTATCACTGAAGCTTTCTTT.